A single sample gave rise to the 30 T cell receptor beta chains below, sequenced in a study of CD8+ T cells in alopecia areata. Sequencing templates came from extracted RNA that was reverse transcribed into cDNA. Sequenced by immunoSEQ multiplex PCR; TCRdb stores in-frame clones only, minus some. The sample holds approximately 190,000 clones; 58% are singletons and the top ten take 5% to 6%. Treatment noted: oral pan-JAK inhibitor, 5-10 mg twice daily. The starting material was CD4+ T cells sorted from blood, obtained at week 24, from a patient treated with tofacitinib. The receptors shown here come from a human donor with alopecia areata.

The CDR3 loop is CASSYLEREKFF. CDR3 in DNA: TGTGCCAGCAGCTACCTAGAGCGGGAGAAGTTCTTC. The genes are TRBV7-2 and TRBJ2-1, with TRBD2 matching 8 bases. CDR3 length: 12 amino acids. After removal of 4 bases from V and 14 bases from J, the junction contained 7 bases not matched to a gene. The germline V gene encodes CDR1 SGHTA and CDR2 FQGNSA.

This chain connects TRBV27 to TRBJ2-1; D unclear. This CDR3 is built from 11 residues. Deletions cut 3 bases from V and 6 bases from J, with 3 bases between. Germline V gene data show CDR1 as MNHEY and CDR2 as SMNVEV (reference sequence). DNA for the CDR3: TGTGCCAGCAGTTTTTTCAATGAGCAGTTCTTC. Protein sequence: CASSFFNEQFF.

This chain joins TRBV28 and TRBJ2-5; TRBD2 matches 8 bases. With 4 bases clipped from V and 6 bases from J, the junction kept 13 bases outside the gene matches. There are 16 residues in the CDR3. Germline assignment: CDR1 MDHEN and CDR2 SYDVKM. The CDR3 is CASSSPPGRERKTQYF. CDR3 nucleotide sequence: TGTGCCAGCAGTTCTCCCCCCGGGAGGGAACGGAAGACCCAGTACTTC.

The sample holds a few counts of this clone. The genes are TRBV7-2 and TRBJ2-7; TRBD2 agrees at 11 bases. Germline CDR1 reads SGHTA; CDR2 reads FQGNSA. There are 14 residues in the CDR3. V shed 6 bases and J 2 bases; nucleotides not matched to a gene: 3. CDR3 amino acids: CASRYSGGAYEQYF. Here the CDR3 DNA reads TGTGCCAGCAGATATAGCGGGGGGGCCTACGAGCAGTACTTC.

In the case of this clone: This CDR3 is also generated by other DNA sequences in the sample. CDR3 nucleotides: TGTGCCTGGAGTGTCGGGGAGGACTATGGCTACACCTTC. This sequence encodes CAWSVGEDYGYTF. This rearrangement joins TRBV30 to TRBJ1-2; D gene ambiguous. This CDR3 is built from 13 residues. The V gene's germline CDR1 is GTSNPN and CDR2 SVGIG (reference sequence). The V gene lost 0 bases and the J gene lost 3 bases, with 8 bases spanning the gap.

The CDR3 DNA is TGTGCCAGCAGTTACCAAAAGCGGGAGCAGTACTTC. It encodes CASSYQKREQYF. This chain uses TRBV2 with TRBJ2-7; the D gene is possibly TRBD2 (5 bases). Germline V CDR1 and CDR2: SNHLY, FYNNEI. Trimming removed 5 bases at V and 7 bases at J, with 12 bases between. This CDR3 region has 12 residues. Variable domain in full (rest from reference TRBV2 and TRBJ2-7): EPEVTQTPSHQVTQMGQEVILRCVPISNHLYFYWYRQILGQKVEFLVSFYNNEISEKSEIFDDQFSVERPDGSNFTLKIRSTKLEDSAMYFCASSYQKREQYFGPGTRLTVT.

The rearrangement joins TRBV29-1 to TRBJ1-2; D not resolved. CDR3 length equals 11 residues. V shed 7 bases and J shed 6 bases, with 12 bases lying between them. In germline, CDR1 is SQVTM, CDR2 ANQGSEA. The CDR3 DNA sequence: TGCAGCGCCCTAGTAGGGCATGGCTACACCTTC. Translated: CSALVGHGYTF.

The CDR3 protein is CASSQATGTSGGAGINEQFF. CDR3 bases: TGCGCCAGCAGCCAGGCTACCGGGACTAGCGGGGGGGCTGGAATCAATGAGCAGTTCTTC. The chain combines TRBV4-3 with TRBJ2-1, with 16 bases matching TRBD2. The trim removed 3 bases at V and 6 bases at J, leaving 14 bases unmatched. The CDR3 spans 20 residues. Germline V gene data show CDR1 as LGHNA and CDR2 as YSLEER.

This clone was seen a few times. This CDR3 is also generated by other DNA sequences in the sample. The genes are TRBV7-2 and TRBJ2-7; D remains unclear. V lost 4 bases and J lost 0, with 7 bases in between. CDR1 SGHTA and CDR2 FQGNSA come from the germline V gene. The length of the CDR3 is 13 residues. The CDR3 DNA reads TGTGCCAGCAGCTCATTCTCCTCCTACGAGCAGTACTTC. It codes for CASSSFSSYEQYF.

The rearrangement links TRBV9 to TRBJ2-1; unclear D gene. Germline-derived CDR1 and CDR2 are SGDLS and YYNGEE. Trimming shortened V by 0 bases and J by 5 bases, and 9 bases separated the two germline ends. This CDR3 has 14 amino acids. As DNA, the CDR3 is TGTGCCAGCAGCGTAGAAGGCTTGGACAATGAGCAGTTCTTC. The encoded protein is CASSVEGLDNEQFF.

This chain uses TRBV5-1 with TRBJ2-4; D may match TRBD1 or TRBD2 (5 bases each). The CDR3 is 14 amino acids. CDR1 and CDR2 (germline): SGHRS, YFSETQ. V lost 5 bases, J lost 0 bases, and 9 bases lay in between. In nucleotides, the CDR3 is TGCGCCAGCAGAGGGACGGTAGCCAAAAACATTCAGTACTTC. Translated, it gives CASRGTVAKNIQYF.

The chain is built from TRBV10-3 and TRBJ1-2; weak D call: TRBD1 (5 bases). There are 13 residues in the CDR3. V dropped 2 bases and J dropped 9 bases, with 13 bases sitting between them. CDR1 ENHRY and CDR2 SYGVKD come from the germline V gene. The CDR3: CAISERGVSSYTF. The CDR3 DNA follows: TGTGCCATCAGTGAGCGGGGGGTGTCAAGCTACACCTTC.

This clone was seen more than once but under ten times. The V call is TRBV9, the J call TRBJ1-2, with a tentative D call TRBD1 (6 bases). CDR1 and CDR2 from the germline V gene are SGDLS and YYNGEE. The CDR3 consists of 15 residues. Trimming removed 1 base from V and 1 base from J, with 11 bases in between. The CDR3, as DNA: TGTGCCAGCAGCGTATCCCCGGACAGTAACTATGGCTACACCTTC. Its protein is CASSVSPDSNYGYTF.

V gene TRBV4-1 combines with J gene TRBJ2-1, with D possibly being TRBD1 (5 bases). This CDR3 contains 15 residues. Germline values: CDR1 MGHRA, CDR2 YSYEKL. V was cut by 0 bases and J by 7 bases, with 13 bases left in between. The CDR3 reads CASSQDSGRDNEQFF. The CDR3 DNA is TGCGCCAGCAGCCAAGATTCAGGCAGGGATAATGAGCAGTTCTTC.

This clone was seen more than once but under ten times. The chain recombines TRBV7-9 with TRBJ2-5, with D possibly being TRBD1 (6 bases). Trimming stripped 5 bases from V and 5 bases from J, with 21 bases between. Per the germline V gene, CDR1 is SEHNR and CDR2 is FQNEAQ (reference sequence). CDR3 size: 16 residues. The CDR3 bases are TGTGCCAGCAGCCCAGACCGGGACATAGATGTTGAGACCCAGTACTTC. Protein: CASSPDRDIDVETQYF.

The chain couples TRBV25-1 to TRBJ1-1; D gene ambiguous. CDR1 is MGHDK, CDR2 SYGVNS, per germline. The ends were cut back, 4 bases at V and 4 bases at J, with 22 bases in the middle. The CDR3 spans 17 residues. CDR3: CASSALLPTRAGTEAFF. The CDR3 DNA reads as TGTGCCAGCAGTGCCCTATTACCTACAAGGGCAGGCACTGAAGCTTTCTTT.

J is TRBJ2-3 and V is TRBV10-3; D unclear. The V gene's germline CDR1 is ENHRY and CDR2 SYGVKD. Trimming removed 6 bases at V and 8 bases at J, with 12 bases between. The CDR3 totals 12 residues. In nucleotides, the CDR3 is TGTGCCATCAGGGACCAATTACGTACGCAGTATTTT. Amino acids: CAIRDQLRTQYF.

The table lists this clone with a few counts. The genes are TRBV6-5 and TRBJ1-1; perhaps TRBD1 as D (5 bases). Trimming removed 10 bases from V and 3 bases from J, with 15 bases in between. Germline V gene lookup returns CDR1 MNHEY and CDR2 SVGAGI. This CDR3 is built from 13 residues. The CDR3 region is CATSGESYTEAFF. CDR3 bases: TGTGCCACCTCGGGGGAATCGTACACTGAAGCTTTCTTT.

This clone was seen a few times. The chain has TRBV5-1 and TRBJ2-5; 8 bases are shared with TRBD1. V lost 4 bases, J lost 1 base, and 6 bases stayed unmatched. The CDR3 consists of 15 residues. Germline V gene sequence: CDR1 SGHRS, CDR2 YFSETQ. CDR3 residues: CASSTGQGTQETQYF. The DNA of the CDR3 is TGCGCCAGCAGCACCGGACAGGGCACCCAAGAGACCCAGTACTTC.

V is TRBV25-1 and J is TRBJ2-5, with D perhaps matching TRBD1 (6 bases). The CDR3 is made up of 14 amino acids. V lost 4 bases and J lost 3, with 12 bases in between. Per the germline V gene, CDR1 is MGHDK and CDR2 is SYGVNS. The CDR3 loop is CASSGLTGKETQYF. The CDR3 nucleotides read TGTGCCAGCAGTGGACTCACAGGGAAAGAGACCCAGTACTTC.

The chain combines TRBV7-9 with TRBJ2-1, with D possibly matching TRBD1 (5 bases). The V and J ends lost 5 bases and 0 bases respectively, with 11 bases between them. CDR1 and CDR2 (germline): SEHNR, FQNEAQ (reference sequence). The CDR3 contains 15 residues. CDR3 protein: CASSLREGSYNEQFF. CDR3 sequence (DNA): TGTGCCAGCAGCCTCAGGGAAGGCTCCTACAATGAGCAGTTCTTC.

This clone was recorded a few times. This CDR3 is also generated by other DNA sequences in the sample. This CDR3 is CASSPDSNYGYTF. DNA for the CDR3: TGTGCCAGCAGCCCCGACTCAAACTATGGCTACACCTTC. The genes are TRBV7-9 and TRBJ1-2; D not resolved. Trimming pared 5 bases from V and 2 bases from J, leaving 9 bases between. This CDR3 has 13 residues. Germline V lookup: CDR1 SEHNR, CDR2 FQNEAQ (reference sequence).

There are a few counts of this clone. This chain joins TRBV30 and TRBJ2-7; 7 positions agree with TRBD2. With 1 base clipped from V and 5 bases from J, the junction kept 8 bases outside the gene matches. Looked up from germline, CDR1 is GTSNPN and CDR2 is SVGIG (reference sequence). This CDR3 comprises 14 residues. DNA for the CDR3: TGTGCCTGGAGTGATGGCGGGAGTTCGGACGAGCAGTACTTC. This translates into CAWSDGGSSDEQYF. Full variable domain (outside the CDR3, taken from reference TRBV30 and TRBJ2-7): SQTIHQWPATLVQPVGSPLSLECTVEGTSNPNLYWYRQAAGRGLQLLFYSVGIGQISSEVPQNLSASRPQDRQFILSSKKLLLSDSGFYLCAWSDGGSSDEQYFGPGTRLTVT.

The rearrangement joins TRBV5-1 to TRBJ2-1, with D possibly being TRBD1 (6 bases). The CDR3 loop spans 17 amino acids. V lost 1 base and J 1 base, leaving 15 bases between the germline ends. CDR1 and CDR2 from the germline V gene are SGHRS and YFSETQ. The chain's CDR3 is CASSLRSGTNSYNEQFF. Here the CDR3 DNA reads TGCGCCAGCAGCTTGCGCTCCGGGACAAATTCCTACAATGAGCAGTTCTTC.

CDR3 sequence: CASSPPLGTGPDYEQYF. The CDR3 bases are TGTGCCAGCAGCCCCCCCTTAGGGACAGGGCCTGATTACGAGCAGTACTTC. The chain employs TRBV7-2 and TRBJ2-7, with 9 bases lining up with TRBD1. J gave up 4 bases and V 5 bases, and 15 bases lay outside the gene matches. Germline V gene data show CDR1 as SGHTA and CDR2 as FQGNSA. The CDR3 length is 17 residues. The full variable domain, in which reference TRBV7-2 and TRBJ2-7 provide the parts outside the CDR3, is GAGVSQSPSNKVTEKGKDVELRCDPISGHTALYWYRQSLGQGLEFLIYFQGNSAPDKSGLPSDRFSAERTGGSVSTLTIQRTQQEDSAVYLCASSPPLGTGPDYEQYFGPGTRLTVT.

The CDR3 is CASGQGTWSDTQYF. CDR3 in DNA: TGTGCCAGCGGGCAGGGGACCTGGTCAGATACGCAGTATTTT. The chain employs TRBV7-9 and TRBJ2-3; maybe TRBD1 (6 bases). This CDR3 spans 14 amino acids. Looked up from germline, CDR1 is SEHNR and CDR2 is FQNEAQ (reference sequence). Trimming removed 8 bases at V and 4 bases at J, with 16 bases between.

This chain uses TRBV5-1 with TRBJ1-2; D not certain. This CDR3 is 15 amino acids long. The germline CDR1 and CDR2 sequences are SGHRS and YFSETQ. Trimming took off 1 base at V and 0 bases at J, with 10 bases between the two ends. Here the CDR3 DNA reads TGCGCCAGCAGCTTGAGCAGCACTCCTAACTATGGCTACACCTTC. This translates into CASSLSSTPNYGYTF.

This chain uses TRBV29-1 with TRBJ2-1, with D perhaps given as TRBD1 or TRBD2 (6 bases each). The CDR3 extends over 16 amino acids. Germline CDR1 SQVTM, CDR2 ANQGSEA. V lost 1 base and J 2 bases, leaving 15 bases between the germline ends. The CDR3 sequence is CSVEGRGGTTYNEQFF. The DNA for the CDR3 is TGCAGCGTTGAAGGACGAGGCGGGACAACCTACAATGAGCAGTTCTTC.

This clone occurred once. This rearrangement joins TRBV5-6 to TRBJ1-6; D might be TRBD1 (6 bases). V was trimmed by 0 bases and J by 9 bases, leaving 13 bases between them. The CDR3 extends over 15 amino acids. Germline CDR1 is SGHDT and CDR2 is YYEEEE. The CDR3 sequence is CASSLVRGPTSPLHF. Written as DNA, the CDR3 is TGTGCCAGCAGCTTGGTGCGGGGGCCAACTTCACCCCTCCACTTT.

This clone was seen many times. This chain joins TRBV10-3 and TRBJ2-1, with 8 bases lining up with TRBD2. Germline lookup yields CDR1 ENHRY and CDR2 SYGVKD. V gave up 7 bases and J gave up 8 bases; unmatched junction bases: 7. This CDR3 has 13 amino acids. CDR3 in DNA: TGTGCCATCACCGAAGCGGGGGCACATGAGCAGTTCTTC. Amino acid sequence: CAITEAGAHEQFF.